Each of the 31 T cell receptor beta chains below was sequenced from the same sample in a study of shared clonotypes between healthy human individuals. The naive CD8 subset, CD45RO-negative cells positively selected for CCR7, excluded terminally differentiated effector memory CD45RA+ cells. Sequencing was performed with immunoSEQ multiplex PCR; in TCRdb, only in-frame clones are kept and a portion is missing. The sample comprises about 2,200,000 clones, under 95% of which are singletons, and about 1.8% rests with the top ten. Specimen: naive CD8+ T cells from PBMCs. These receptors all come from a man aged 18-30 years in good health. Some clones in this sample may be carry-over from other donors' samples.

The chain recombines TRBV28 with TRBJ1-5; the D is unclear. The V end lost 2 bases, the J end lost 4 bases, and 9 bases lay between the germline ends. The germline gives CDR1 MDHEN, CDR2 SYDVKM. The CDR3 is made up of 14 amino acids. The CDR3 reads CASSLAFSNQPQHF. The CDR3 bases are TGTGCCAGCAGTTTAGCCTTCAGTAATCAGCCCCAGCATTTT. The variable domain in full, completed from reference TRBV28 and TRBJ1-5, reads DVKVTQSSRYLVKRTGEKVFLECVQDMDHENMFWYRQDPGLGLRLIYFSYDVKMKEKGDIPEGYSVSREKKERFSLILESASTNQTSMYLCASSLAFSNQPQHFGDGTRLSIL.

V gene TRBV27 combines with J gene TRBJ1-5, with 8 bases aligning to TRBD1. J gave up 4 bases and V 11 bases, and 7 bases lay outside the gene matches. The germline V gene encodes CDR1 MNHEY and CDR2 SMNVEV (reference sequence). The CDR3 has 13 residues. The CDR3 bases are TGTGCCTCCCGGACAGGGACAAATCAGCCCCAGCATTTT. It codes for CASRTGTNQPQHF.

This chain joins TRBV6-1 and TRBJ1-1, with D perhaps TRBD1 (6 bases). CDR3 size: 12 residues. V gave up 7 bases and J gave up 4 bases, with 10 bases separating them. The germline V gene encodes CDR1 MNHNS and CDR2 SASEGT. CDR3 sequence (DNA): TGTGCCAGCACTGAGACAGGCACTGAAGCTTTCTTT. This encodes CASTETGTEAFF.

The chain recombines TRBV19 with TRBJ1-2; the D is unclear. This CDR3 has 14 residues. Germline V CDR1 and CDR2: LNHDA, SQIVND (reference sequence). Between the trimmed V and J ends, which lost 7 bases and 3 bases, there was a span of 15 bases. The DNA of the CDR3 is TGTGCCAGTACCCTACGGAAAACTGACTATGGCTACACCTTC. The encoded protein is CASTLRKTDYGYTF.

The chain links TRBV7-2 to TRBJ2-7; 9 bases fit TRBD2. The ends lost 4 bases at V and 4 bases at J; junction bases unmatched: 2. This CDR3 region has 13 residues. Germline CDR1 reads SGHTA; CDR2 reads FQGNSA. The CDR3 loop reads CASSWGLAYEQYF. DNA of the CDR3: TGTGCCAGCAGCTGGGGACTAGCATACGAGCAGTACTTC.

The chain has TRBV19 and TRBJ1-2, with D hard to call. CDR3 length: 15 residues. Germline CDR1 LNHDA, CDR2 SQIVND (reference sequence). The germline V and J ends were trimmed by 8 bases and 0 bases, with 16 bases remaining between them. The CDR3 nucleotides are TGTGCCAGTTGGGTTCCAACCACTACTAACTATGGCTACACCTTC. Encoded protein: CASWVPTTTNYGYTF.

This clone appeared once. The chain joins TRBV6-5 to TRBJ2-1, with TRBD2 identical over 7 bases. The length of the CDR3 is 16 residues. V shed 4 bases, J shed 8 bases, and the junction held 14 bases outside the gene matches. The germline V gene encodes CDR1 MNHEY and CDR2 SVGAGI. This CDR3 reads CASSSRDSGWLHEQFF. CDR3 sequence (DNA): TGTGCCAGCAGTTCTCGGGATAGCGGGTGGTTGCATGAGCAGTTCTTC.

The V and J genes are TRBV9 and TRBJ2-3, with D unresolved. Germline CDR1 SGDLS, CDR2 YYNGEE. This CDR3 has 16 amino acids. V lost 1 base and J lost 2, with 14 bases in between. This CDR3 reads CASSVYSRSDTDTQYF. DNA for the CDR3: TGTGCCAGCAGCGTATATTCCCGTTCGGACACAGATACGCAGTATTTT.

The chain joins TRBV19 to TRBJ1-2, with unresolved D. V was clipped by 0 bases and J by 5 bases, with 10 bases between them. Per the germline V gene, CDR1 is LNHDA and CDR2 is SQIVND (reference sequence). CDR3 size: 14 residues. CDR3 nucleotides: TGTGCCAGTAGTATAGATGGTTGGAGTTATGGCTACACCTTC. As protein: CASSIDGWSYGYTF.

The chain couples TRBV7-2 to TRBJ2-3; TRBD2 aligns across 8 bases. This CDR3 spans 19 amino acids. J lost 0 bases, V lost 1 base, and 12 bases had no gene match. Germline V CDR1 and CDR2: SGHTA, FQGNSA. For the CDR3, the DNA is TGTGCCAGCAGCTTAGTCATATCTCTACTAGCGGATAGCACAGATACGCAGTATTTT. Protein sequence: CASSLVISLLADSTDTQYF.

This sequence joins TRBV27 and TRBJ2-7, with 8 positions matching TRBD1. The CDR3 loop spans 17 amino acids. Germline CDR1 MNHEY, CDR2 SMNVEV (reference sequence). V lost 3 bases, J lost 0 bases, and 10 bases stayed unmatched. CDR3 nucleotide sequence: TGTGCCAGCAGTTTGGACTATCGGGACAGGTTCTCCTACGAGCAGTACTTC. Protein: CASSLDYRDRFSYEQYF.

V is TRBV5-4 and J is TRBJ1-1, with D unclear. Germline lookup yields CDR1 SGHNT and CDR2 YYREEE (reference sequence). V was trimmed by 2 bases and J by 8 bases, leaving 13 bases between them. CDR3 length: 13 residues. The CDR3 region has the DNA TGTGCCAGCAGCTTTAAGTTAGGAGGCGAAGCTTTCTTT. It translates to CASSFKLGGEAFF. Combining the CDR3 with reference TRBV5-4 and TRBJ1-1 gives the whole variable domain ETGVTQSPTHLIKTRGQQVTLRCSSQSGHNTVSWYQQALGQGPQFIFQYYREEENGRGNFPPRFSGLQFPNYSSELNVNALELDDSALYLCASSFKLGGEAFFGQGTRLTVV.

The chain combines TRBV9 with TRBJ2-2; TRBD1 might be the D (6 bases). Germline V gene lookup returns CDR1 SGDLS and CDR2 YYNGEE. The CDR3 loop spans 17 amino acids. Deletions cut 4 bases from V and 0 bases from J, with 16 bases between. The chain's CDR3 is CASSTRRDKANTGELFF. As DNA, the CDR3 is TGTGCCAGCAGCACACGCCGGGACAAAGCGAACACCGGGGAGCTGTTTTTT.

The genes are TRBV29-1 and TRBJ2-7; D tentatively reads TRBD1 or TRBD2 (6 bases each). Deletions cut 6 bases from V and 3 bases from J, with 15 bases between. Germline CDR1 and CDR2: SQVTM and ANQGSEA. CDR3 length equals 13 residues. The CDR3 protein is CSVLGGTDYEQYF. CDR3 in DNA: TGCAGCGTCCTAGGGGGGACCGACTACGAGCAGTACTTC.

The chain employs TRBV27 and TRBJ2-1; D gene uncertain. V was pared by 5 bases and J by 3 bases, with 17 bases between. Germline V lookup: CDR1 MNHEY, CDR2 SMNVEV (reference sequence). The length of the CDR3 is 16 residues. The CDR3 nucleotides are TGTGCCAGCAGTGGCTCGGACGGTTATGACTACAATGAGCAGTTCTTC. Residues: CASSGSDGYDYNEQFF.

J is TRBJ1-1 and V is TRBV19; 7 bases align to TRBD1. This CDR3 comprises 14 residues. Germline V gives CDR1 LNHDA, CDR2 SQIVND (reference sequence). Trimming removed 5 bases from V and 2 bases from J; junction bases left unmatched: 5. This chain's CDR3 is CASSGWDSNTEAFF. Written as DNA, the CDR3 is TGTGCCAGTAGTGGCTGGGACAGCAACACTGAAGCTTTCTTT.

This chain joins TRBV4-3 and TRBJ1-5; 9 nucleotides align to TRBD1. Germline assignment: CDR1 LGHNA and CDR2 YSLEER. CDR3 size: 17 residues. J lost 2 bases, V lost 1 base, and 6 bases had no gene match. The CDR3 loop is CASSQGGQGKGNQPQHF. The CDR3 region has the DNA TGCGCCAGCAGCCAAGGGGGACAGGGAAAGGGCAATCAGCCCCAGCATTTT.

The rearrangement uses TRBV5-1 and TRBJ2-5; D assignment may be TRBD1 or TRBD2 (7 bases each). V was cut by 3 bases and J by 0 bases, with 12 bases left in between. Germline CDR1 reads SGHRS; CDR2 reads YFSETQ. This CDR3 spans 15 amino acids. CDR3 nucleotide sequence: TGCGCCAGCAGCTCAGCGGGACAGTACCAAGAGACCCAGTACTTC. Protein product: CASSSAGQYQETQYF.

This sequence joins TRBV15 and TRBJ2-7; the match to TRBD1 covers 7 bases. Losses at the gene ends were 0 bases for V and 3 bases for J; bases not matched to a gene: 5. Germline CDR1 reads LNHNV; CDR2 reads YYDKDF (reference sequence). There are 15 residues in the CDR3. The CDR3 reads CATSREQGMNYEQYF. The DNA for the CDR3 is TGTGCCACCAGCAGAGAACAGGGGATGAACTACGAGCAGTACTTC. The full variable domain, rest sourced from reference TRBV15 and TRBJ2-7, is DAMVIQNPRYQVTQFGKPVTLSCSQTLNHNVMYWYQQKSSQAPKLLFHYYDKDFNNEADTPDNFQSRRPNTSFCFLDIRSPGLGDTAMYLCATSREQGMNYEQYFGPGTRLTVT.

This clone was observed once. This sample also contains other DNA sequences that code for the same CDR3. The J gene is TRBJ2-7, the V gene TRBV9; 7 positions match TRBD2. The CDR3 covers 14 residues. With 0 bases clipped from V and 3 bases from J, the junction kept 3 bases outside the gene matches. Germline CDR1 reads SGDLS; CDR2 reads YYNGEE. The CDR3 nucleotides are TGTGCCAGCAGCGTAGGTGGGGGGGACTACGAGCAGTACTTC. Protein product: CASSVGGGDYEQYF.

The chain joins TRBV19 to TRBJ1-5, with 11 nucleotides matching TRBD1. V dropped 6 bases and J dropped 6; count of bases not matched to a gene: 1. The CDR3 has 13 residues. Germline V gives CDR1 LNHDA, CDR2 SQIVND (reference sequence). The CDR3 DNA sequence: TGTGCCAGTAGGGACAGGGGGCTTCAGCCCCAGCATTTT. Amino acid sequence: CASRDRGLQPQHF.

The V and J genes are TRBV27 and TRBJ2-3, with D possibly matching TRBD2 (6 bases). The CDR3 runs 16 residues. Germline V CDR1 and CDR2: MNHEY, SMNVEV (reference sequence). V dropped 3 bases and J dropped 1 base, with 14 bases sitting between them. In DNA, the CDR3 is TGTGCCAGCAGTTTGTTGACTAGAGTTGGCACAGATACGCAGTATTTT. Its translation is CASSLLTRVGTDTQYF.

The chain combines TRBV29-1 with TRBJ2-7; possibly TRBD1 for D (6 bases). Trimming stripped 7 bases from V and 2 bases from J, with 12 bases between. The germline V gene encodes CDR1 SQVTM and CDR2 ANQGSEA. The CDR3 is made up of 12 amino acids. CDR3 nucleotides: TGCAGCGCCGGACAGAGCACCTACGAGCAGTACTTC. It yields the protein CSAGQSTYEQYF.

In the case of this clone: Other nucleotide sequences in the sample specify the same CDR3. The V gene is TRBV9, the J gene TRBJ2-1; D remains ambiguous. From germline, CDR1 is SGDLS and CDR2 YYNGEE. Trimming cost V 0 bases and J 2 bases, with 9 bases left between them. The CDR3 runs to 15 residues. DNA of the CDR3: TGTGCCAGCAGCGTAGTGGGCGTACCCTACAATGAGCAGTTCTTC. Protein sequence: CASSVVGVPYNEQFF.

This rearrangement joins TRBV28 to TRBJ2-3; 10 bases map to TRBD1. With 6 bases clipped from V and 4 bases from J, the junction kept 4 bases outside the gene matches. From germline, CDR1 is MDHEN and CDR2 SYDVKM. The CDR3 is made up of 14 amino acids. The CDR3 sequence is CASRMTGGADTQYF. The CDR3 DNA sequence: TGTGCCAGCAGGATGACAGGGGGCGCAGATACGCAGTATTTT. Based on the CDR3 plus reference TRBV28 and TRBJ2-3, the full variable domain is DVKVTQSSRYLVKRTGEKVFLECVQDMDHENMFWYRQDPGLGLRLIYFSYDVKMKEKGDIPEGYSVSREKKERFSLILESASTNQTSMYLCASRMTGGADTQYFGPGTRLTVL.

This sequence joins TRBV7-9 and TRBJ2-1; D is possibly TRBD2 (6 bases). Germline assignment: CDR1 SEHNR and CDR2 FQNEAQ (reference sequence). CDR3 size: 15 residues. Trimming shortened V by 5 bases and J by 2 bases, and 13 bases separated the two germline ends. CDR3 amino acids: CASSASSDPYNEQFF. DNA of the CDR3: TGTGCCAGCAGCGCCTCTAGCGATCCCTACAATGAGCAGTTCTTC.

The CDR3 here is CASSAGTGGEWQETQYF. CDR3 DNA: TGTGCCAGCAGTGCCGGGACAGGGGGAGAATGGCAAGAGACCCAGTACTTC. The genes are TRBV28 and TRBJ2-5; 11 bases line up with TRBD1. With V trimmed by 5 bases and J by 2 bases, 10 bases remained unmatched. The CDR3 loop spans 17 amino acids. Germline CDR1 and CDR2: MDHEN and SYDVKM.

V and J are TRBV11-2 and TRBJ2-1; D gene unclear. CDR1 and CDR2 from the germline V gene are SGHAT and FQNNGV. V lost 4 bases and J 4 bases, leaving 14 bases between the germline ends. The CDR3 runs to 15 residues. The CDR3 coding sequence is TGTGCCAGCAGCTCCGAAGTGCGTGCTTACAATGAGCAGTTCTTC. Its protein product is CASSSEVRAYNEQFF.

J is TRBJ2-4 and V is TRBV4-1, with D maybe TRBD2 (6 bases). V lost 4 bases and J 4 bases, leaving 11 bases between the germline ends. The germline V gene has CDR1 MGHRA and CDR2 YSYEKL. This CDR3 is built from 14 residues. In DNA, the CDR3 is TGCGCCAGCAGCCTTGGTCGGGAGAAAAACATTCAGTACTTC. Its translation: CASSLGREKNIQYF.

V gene TRBV7-9 combines with J gene TRBJ1-2; no clear D. V lost 5 bases, J lost 7 bases, and 14 bases lay in between. Germline-derived CDR1 and CDR2 are SEHNR and FQNEAQ (reference sequence). The CDR3 has 13 residues. CDR3 sequence reads: CASSPWRAGGYTF. The CDR3 coding sequence is TGTGCCAGCAGCCCGTGGCGGGCGGGTGGCTACACCTTC.

This chain uses TRBV27 with TRBJ2-1, with 9 bases that match TRBD2. The CDR3 extends over 17 amino acids. Germline V gives CDR1 MNHEY, CDR2 SMNVEV (reference sequence). V shed 0 bases and J 6 bases; nucleotides not matched to a gene: 9. The CDR3 sequence is CASSLSGGRAVFNEQFF. The CDR3 nucleotides read TGTGCCAGCAGTTTATCCGGCGGGAGGGCCGTGTTCAATGAGCAGTTCTTC.